Reported below is one T cell receptor (beta chain). Its specificity is unknown. Trimming removed 3 bases from V and 2 bases from J; junction bases left unmatched: 4. Germline V gene sequence: CDR1 ENHRY, CDR2 SYGVKD. This CDR3 is 15 amino acids long. The record originates from a study of shared clonotypes between healthy human individuals. Background on the study: Three plates were used per donor for CD4 naive, three for CD4 memory, two for CD8 naive and one for CD8 memory.

Study conclusions and caveats: The four-donor shared clonotypes exceeded non-shared clonotypes in generation probability, with non-shared ones scoring lower.

Data came from immunoSEQ multiplex PCR; TCRdb stores just in-frame clones and leaves some out. The repertoire consists of under 2,500,000 clones, with approximately 95% occurring once and the leading ten covering around 0.13%. The V call is TRBV10-3, the J call TRBJ1-3, with 7 positions matching TRBD1. The sequence was collected from a man between 18 and 35 years old in good health. The sequencing input was naive CD4+ T cells sorted from blood. Documented subset: CD45RA+ positively selected. For the CDR3, the DNA is TGTGCCATCAGTGAAGCGCAGGGGGCTGGAAACACCATATATTTT. Its protein product is CAISEAQGAGNTIYF.